The TCR beta chain described here comes from a study of radiation and T cells in renal cell carcinoma. The table came from immunoSEQ multiplex PCR; TCRdb's copy has only in-frame clones and leaves some out. The repertoire holds some 78,000 clones, with about 89% as singletons. The V gene lost 4 bases and the J gene lost 6 bases, with 13 bases spanning the gap. The length of the CDR3 is 14 residues. The germline V gene has CDR1 SNHLY and CDR2 FYNNEI. Stated time point: blood 4 weeks post-SBRT, at nephrectomy. The treatment is: 15 Gy SBRT to primary tumor, nephrectomy 4 weeks later. The source of this sequence is a woman in her sixties or seventies with renal cell carcinoma. The V gene is TRBV2, the J gene TRBJ1-5; D may be TRBD1 (5 bases). The input for sequencing was blood, taken from a patient whose treatment included radiotherapy and nephrectomy. In nucleotides, the CDR3 is TGTGCCAGCAGTGGATGGGGGACCCCTCAGCCCCAGCATTTT. It yields the protein CASSGWGTPQPQHF.